The 13 T cell receptor beta chains reported below all come from one sample, sequenced in a study of glioma-infiltrating T cells after dendritic cell vaccination. Some clones are missing from TCRdb's copy, which holds only in-frame ones; the method was immunoSEQ multiplex PCR. The table has some 70,000 clones, 82% seen once; the top ten hold 9.2%. The sequencing used blood, collected before dendritic cell vaccination. Receptor source: a human donor with glioblastoma.

The V gene is TRBV27, the J gene TRBJ2-2; the match to TRBD2 covers 12 bases. This CDR3 is built from 15 residues. The V gene end was trimmed by 7 bases and the J gene end by 5 bases; junction bases not matched to a gene: 5. Per the germline V gene, CDR1 is MNHEY and CDR2 is SMNVEV (reference sequence). CDR3 residues: CASTDGLAGTGELFF. CDR3 DNA sequence: TGTGCCAGCACCGATGGACTAGCGGGGACCGGGGAGCTGTTTTTT.

The chain uses TRBV28 and TRBJ2-1; perhaps TRBD1 as D (5 bases). Trimming removed 6 bases at V and 4 bases at J, with 13 bases between. CDR1 is MDHEN and CDR2 is SYDVKM in the germline V gene. The CDR3 totals 14 residues. This CDR3 is CASSSDIEYNEQFF. The CDR3 nucleotides are TGTGCCAGCAGCTCGGACATTGAATACAATGAGCAGTTCTTC.

V usage is TRBV28 and J usage is TRBJ1-2; 9 bases are shared with TRBD1. Germline V gene lookup returns CDR1 MDHEN and CDR2 SYDVKM. Trimming took 5 bases from V and 9 from J; bases not matched to a gene: 7. The CDR3 consists of 13 residues. As DNA, the CDR3 is TGTGCCAGCAGTCCACAGGGGGCGCGGAGCTACACCTTC. Residues: CASSPQGARSYTF.

The chain combines TRBV7-9 with TRBJ1-3; no clear D. Germline V gene lookup returns CDR1 SEHNR and CDR2 FQNEAQ (reference sequence). The CDR3 covers 14 residues. The germline V and J ends were trimmed by 8 bases and 0 bases, with 11 bases remaining between them. The CDR3 here is CASSPAVSGNTIYF. The CDR3 nucleotides read TGTGCCAGCTCCCCGGCGGTCTCTGGAAACACCATATATTTT.

V gene TRBV11-2 combines with J gene TRBJ2-2; 8 nucleotides line up with TRBD1. CDR1 is SGHAT, CDR2 FQNNGV, per germline. The CDR3 is made up of 14 amino acids. The junction had 7 bases not matched to a gene; V was cut back by 5 bases and J by 8 bases. The CDR3 DNA follows: TGTGCCAGCAGCGCGGACAGGGCCATAGGGGAGCTGTTTTTT. Protein: CASSADRAIGELFF.

The chain combines TRBV5-1 with TRBJ2-3, with 11 positions matching TRBD2. Germline V gives CDR1 SGHRS, CDR2 YFSETQ. Trimming removed 2 bases from V and 3 bases from J; junction bases left unmatched: 2. The length of the CDR3 is 15 residues. The CDR3: CASSFVAGGTDTQYF. The CDR3 DNA sequence: TGCGCCAGCAGCTTTGTAGCGGGGGGGACAGATACGCAGTATTTT.

This chain links TRBV10-2 with TRBJ2-5; D call uncertain. The CDR3 totals 13 residues. Germline CDR1 is WSHSY and CDR2 is SAAADI. Trimming removed 5 bases at V and 4 bases at J, with 11 bases between. CDR3 protein: CASSTGWRETQYF. CDR3 nucleotides: TGCGCCAGCAGTACCGGGTGGCGAGAGACCCAGTACTTC.

The gene calls are TRBV5-6 and TRBJ1-6; 10 bases agree with TRBD1. Looked up from germline, CDR1 is SGHDT and CDR2 is YYEEEE. The V and J ends lost 3 bases and 9 bases, in that order; junction bases with no gene match: 12. The CDR3 has 17 residues. Written as DNA, the CDR3 is TGTGCCAGCAGCTCCGGAGCCGGGACAGGGGTAAGTTCACCCCTCCACTTT. The encoded protein is CASSSGAGTGVSSPLHF.

The chain has TRBV7-9 and TRBJ2-3; D is ambiguous. In germline, CDR1 is SEHNR, CDR2 FQNEAQ (reference sequence). This CDR3 spans 12 amino acids. Trimming pared 2 bases from V and 10 bases from J, leaving 10 bases between. The CDR3 nucleotides are TGTGCCAGCAGCTTATCAGGTCCCCCGCAGTATTTT. Its protein is CASSLSGPPQYF.

This chain joins TRBV5-1 and TRBJ2-5; the match to TRBD1 covers 8 bases. V gave up 3 bases and J gave up 5 bases; unmatched junction bases: 12. Per germline, CDR1 SGHRS and CDR2 YFSETQ. There are 16 residues in the CDR3. This CDR3 is CASSSLDRGGRETQYF. DNA of the CDR3: TGCGCCAGCAGCTCTTTAGACAGGGGTGGTCGGGAGACCCAGTACTTC.

The chain joins TRBV6-5 to TRBJ1-6; D is undetermined. The CDR3 extends over 12 amino acids. CDR1 is MNHEY and CDR2 is SVGAGI in the germline V gene. V dropped 8 bases and J dropped 12 bases, with 14 bases sitting between them. CDR3 DNA sequence: TGTGCCAGCGCCGCAGCCGCGGGACCCCTCCACTTT. Its translation is CASAAAAGPLHF.

This clone came up a few times. It is unclear where the CDR3 begins or ends on the DNA, so no DNA is shown, and the CDR3 is as TCRdb lists it. The chain employs TRBV2 and TRBJ2-3; TRBD2 is taken as the D call from the table, unchecked against the DNA. Per the germline V gene, CDR1 is SNHLY and CDR2 is FYNNEI. The CDR3 has 18 amino acids, counting both end residues. The chain's CDR3 is CASSTSGLAGGDQDTQYF.

The rearrangement joins TRBV11-2 to TRBJ2-2; maybe TRBD2 (5 bases). The CDR3 consists of 13 residues. Trimming took 1 base from V and 6 from J, leaving 6 bases between them. Germline lookup yields CDR1 SGHAT and CDR2 FQNNGV. The CDR3 sequence is CASSLVGAGELFF. The CDR3 nucleotides read TGTGCCAGCAGCTTAGTGGGAGCCGGGGAGCTGTTTTTT. The full variable domain, with the rest looked up from reference TRBV11-2 and TRBJ2-2, is EAGVAQSPRYKIIEKRQSVAFWCNPISGHATLYWYQQILGQGPKLLIQFQNNGVVDDSQLPKDRFSAERLKGVDSTLKIQPAKLEDSAVYLCASSLVGAGELFFGEGSRLTVL.